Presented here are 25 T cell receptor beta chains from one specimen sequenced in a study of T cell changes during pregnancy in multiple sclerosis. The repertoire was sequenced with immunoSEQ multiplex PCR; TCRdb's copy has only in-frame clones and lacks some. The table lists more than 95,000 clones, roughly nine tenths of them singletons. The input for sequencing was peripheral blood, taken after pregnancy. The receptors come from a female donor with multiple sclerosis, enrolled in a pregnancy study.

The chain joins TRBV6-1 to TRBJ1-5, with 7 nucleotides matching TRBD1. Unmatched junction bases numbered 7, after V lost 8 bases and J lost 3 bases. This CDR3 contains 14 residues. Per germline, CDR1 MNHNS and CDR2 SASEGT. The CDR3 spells CASGRDSLNQPQHF. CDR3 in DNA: TGTGCCAGCGGCCGGGACAGCCTCAATCAGCCCCAGCATTTT.

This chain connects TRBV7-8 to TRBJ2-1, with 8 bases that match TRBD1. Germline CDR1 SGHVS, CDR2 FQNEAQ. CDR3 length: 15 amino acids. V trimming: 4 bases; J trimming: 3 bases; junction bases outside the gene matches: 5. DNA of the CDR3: TGTGCCAGCAGCTACCGGACAGGGAACTACAATGAGCAGTTCTTC. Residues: CASSYRTGNYNEQFF.

The CDR3 nucleotides read TGTGCCAGCAGCCCCGGGACAGAGAACACTGAAGCTTTCTTT. It codes for CASSPGTENTEAFF. This chain joins TRBV13 and TRBJ1-1; TRBD1 aligns across 7 bases. The CDR3 runs 14 residues. Germline V gene sequence: CDR1 PRHDT, CDR2 FYEKMQ (reference sequence). V shed 5 bases and J 1 base; nucleotides not matched to a gene: 4.

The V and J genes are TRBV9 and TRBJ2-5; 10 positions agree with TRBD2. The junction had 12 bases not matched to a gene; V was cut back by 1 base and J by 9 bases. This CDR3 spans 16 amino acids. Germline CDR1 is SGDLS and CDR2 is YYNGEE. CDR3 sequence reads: CASSVTLASGGGAQYF. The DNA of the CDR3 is TGTGCCAGCAGCGTAACCCTCGCTAGCGGGGGAGGGGCCCAGTACTTC.

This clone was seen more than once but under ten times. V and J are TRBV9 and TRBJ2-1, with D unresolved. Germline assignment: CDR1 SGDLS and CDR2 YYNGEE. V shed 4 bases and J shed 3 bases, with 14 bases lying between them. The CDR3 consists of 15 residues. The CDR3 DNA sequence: TGTGCCAGCAGCTCCCAGGTCGGTTTCTACAATGAGCAGTTCTTC. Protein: CASSSQVGFYNEQFF.

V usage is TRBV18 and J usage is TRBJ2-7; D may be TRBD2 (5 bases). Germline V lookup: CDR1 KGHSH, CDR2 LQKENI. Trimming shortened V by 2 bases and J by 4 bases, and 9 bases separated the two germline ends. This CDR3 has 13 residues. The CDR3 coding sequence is TGTGCCAGCTCACCAACGGGAATGTACGAGCAGTACTTC. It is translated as CASSPTGMYEQYF.

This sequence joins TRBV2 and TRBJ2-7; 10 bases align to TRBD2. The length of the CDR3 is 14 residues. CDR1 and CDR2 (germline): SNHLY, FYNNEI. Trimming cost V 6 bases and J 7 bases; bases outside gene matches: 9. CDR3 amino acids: CASRGSGRVGEQYF. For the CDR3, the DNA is TGTGCCAGCAGGGGAAGCGGGAGGGTGGGGGAGCAGTACTTC.

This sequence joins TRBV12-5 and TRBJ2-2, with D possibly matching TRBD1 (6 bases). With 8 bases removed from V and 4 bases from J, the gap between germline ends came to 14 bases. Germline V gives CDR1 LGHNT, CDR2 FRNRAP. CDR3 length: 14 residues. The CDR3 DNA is TGTGCTAGTCTTCGGGACACCATCACCGGGGAGCTGTTTTTT. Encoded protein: CASLRDTITGELFF.

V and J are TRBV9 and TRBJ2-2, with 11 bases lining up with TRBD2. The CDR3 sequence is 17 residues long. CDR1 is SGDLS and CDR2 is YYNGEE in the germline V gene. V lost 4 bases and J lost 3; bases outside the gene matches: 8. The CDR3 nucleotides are TGTGCCAGCAGCCTTACTAGCGGGAGTCTTCACACCGGGGAGCTGTTTTTT. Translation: CASSLTSGSLHTGELFF.

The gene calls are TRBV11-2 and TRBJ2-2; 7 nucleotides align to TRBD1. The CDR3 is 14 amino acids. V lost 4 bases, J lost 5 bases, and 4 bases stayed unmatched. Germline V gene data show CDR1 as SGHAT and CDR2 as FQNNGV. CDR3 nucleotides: TGTGCCAGCAGCTCCAACAGGGGAACCGGGGAGCTGTTTTTT. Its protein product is CASSSNRGTGELFF. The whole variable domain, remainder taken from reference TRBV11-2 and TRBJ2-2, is EAGVAQSPRYKIIEKRQSVAFWCNPISGHATLYWYQQILGQGPKLLIQFQNNGVVDDSQLPKDRFSAERLKGVDSTLKIQPAKLEDSAVYLCASSSNRGTGELFFGEGSRLTVL.

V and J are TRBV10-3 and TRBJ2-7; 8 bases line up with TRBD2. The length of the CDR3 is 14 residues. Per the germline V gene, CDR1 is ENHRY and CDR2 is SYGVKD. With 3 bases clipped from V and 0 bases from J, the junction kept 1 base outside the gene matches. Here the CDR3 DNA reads TGTGCCATCAGTGACGGGGGGGGCTCCTACGAGCAGTACTTC. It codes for CAISDGGGSYEQYF.

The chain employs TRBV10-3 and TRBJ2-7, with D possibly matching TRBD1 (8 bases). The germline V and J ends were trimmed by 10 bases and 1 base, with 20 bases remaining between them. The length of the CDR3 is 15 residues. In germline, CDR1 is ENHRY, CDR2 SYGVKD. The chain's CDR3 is CATSTSGTGSYEQYF. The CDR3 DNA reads TGTGCCACGTCCACCAGCGGGACAGGATCCTACGAGCAGTACTTC.

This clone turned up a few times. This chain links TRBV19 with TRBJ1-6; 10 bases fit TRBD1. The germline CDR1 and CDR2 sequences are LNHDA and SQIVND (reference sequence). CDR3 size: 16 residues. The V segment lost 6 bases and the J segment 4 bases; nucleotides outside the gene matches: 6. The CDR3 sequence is CASSRTGGRYNSPLHF. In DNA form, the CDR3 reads TGTGCCAGTAGCCGGACAGGGGGACGTTATAATTCACCCCTCCACTTT.

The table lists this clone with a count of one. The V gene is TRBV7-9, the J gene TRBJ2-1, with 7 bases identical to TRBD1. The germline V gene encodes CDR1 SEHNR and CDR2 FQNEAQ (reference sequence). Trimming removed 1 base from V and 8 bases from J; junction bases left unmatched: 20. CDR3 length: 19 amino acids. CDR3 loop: CASSLVGPNEGAPTDEQFF. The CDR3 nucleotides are TGTGCCAGCAGCTTAGTAGGGCCGAATGAGGGGGCTCCTACGGATGAGCAGTTCTTC.

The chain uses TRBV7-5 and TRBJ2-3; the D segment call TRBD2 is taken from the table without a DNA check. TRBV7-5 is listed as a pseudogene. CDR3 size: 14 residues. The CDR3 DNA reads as TGTGTCAGAAGCTGCAGGACTAGCACAGATACGCAGTATTTT. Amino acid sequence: CVRSCRTSTDTQYF.

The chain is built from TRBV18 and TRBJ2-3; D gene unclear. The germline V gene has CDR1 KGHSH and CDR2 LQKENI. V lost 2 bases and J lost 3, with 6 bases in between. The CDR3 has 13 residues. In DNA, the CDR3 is TGTGCCAGCTCACCATTGAGTACAGATACGCAGTATTTT. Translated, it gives CASSPLSTDTQYF.

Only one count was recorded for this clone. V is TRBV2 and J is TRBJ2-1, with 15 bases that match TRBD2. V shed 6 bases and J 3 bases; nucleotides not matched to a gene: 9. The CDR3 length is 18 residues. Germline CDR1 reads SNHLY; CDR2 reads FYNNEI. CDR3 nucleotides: TGTGCCAGCAGCTTAGGACTAGCGGGAGGGCCTATCTACAATGAGCAGTTCTTC. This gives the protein CASSLGLAGGPIYNEQFF. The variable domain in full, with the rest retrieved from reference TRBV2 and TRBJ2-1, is EPEVTQTPSHQVTQMGQEVILRCVPISNHLYFYWYRQILGQKVEFLVSFYNNEISEKSEIFDDQFSVERPDGSNFTLKIRSTKLEDSAMYFCASSLGLAGGPIYNEQFFGPGTRLTVL.

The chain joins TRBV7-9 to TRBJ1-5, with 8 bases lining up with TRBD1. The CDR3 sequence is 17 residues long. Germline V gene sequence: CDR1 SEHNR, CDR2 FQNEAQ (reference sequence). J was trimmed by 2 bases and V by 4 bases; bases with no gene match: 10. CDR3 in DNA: TGTGCCAGCAGCTCGGACAGGGTGGGATTAGGCAATCAGCCCCAGCATTTT. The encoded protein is CASSSDRVGLGNQPQHF.

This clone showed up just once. CDR3 in DNA: TGTGCCAGCAGCCACCGGGACTGGGGCTACTACGAGCAGTACTTC. Protein product: CASSHRDWGYYEQYF. The V and J genes are TRBV5-8 and TRBJ2-7; weak D call: TRBD2 (6 bases). The CDR3 sequence is 15 residues long. V lost 4 bases to trimming and J lost 3 bases, with 17 bases between them. The V gene's germline CDR1 is SGHTS and CDR2 YDEGEE.

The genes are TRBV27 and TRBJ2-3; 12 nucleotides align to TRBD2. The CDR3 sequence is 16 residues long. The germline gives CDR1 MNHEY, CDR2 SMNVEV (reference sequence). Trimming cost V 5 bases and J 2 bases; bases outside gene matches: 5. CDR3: CASSPRLAGDTDTQYF. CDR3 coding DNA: TGTGCCAGCAGTCCCCGACTAGCGGGAGACACAGATACGCAGTATTTT.

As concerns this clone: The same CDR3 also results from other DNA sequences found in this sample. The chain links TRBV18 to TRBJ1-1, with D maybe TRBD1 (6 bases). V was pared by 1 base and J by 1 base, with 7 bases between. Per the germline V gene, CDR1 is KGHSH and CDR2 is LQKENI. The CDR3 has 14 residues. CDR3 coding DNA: TGTGCCAGCTCACCACAACAGGGGAACACTGAAGCTTTCTTT. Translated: CASSPQQGNTEAFF.

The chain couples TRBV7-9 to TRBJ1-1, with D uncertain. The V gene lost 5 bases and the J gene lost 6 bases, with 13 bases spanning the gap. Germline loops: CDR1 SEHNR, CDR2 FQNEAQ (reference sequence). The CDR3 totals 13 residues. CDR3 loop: CASSPRVGAEAFF. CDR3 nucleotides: TGTGCCAGCAGCCCCCGGGTGGGAGCTGAAGCTTTCTTT.

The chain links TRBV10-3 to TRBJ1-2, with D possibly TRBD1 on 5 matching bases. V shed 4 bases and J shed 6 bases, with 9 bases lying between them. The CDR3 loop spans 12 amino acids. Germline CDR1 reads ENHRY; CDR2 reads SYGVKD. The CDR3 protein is CAISVTGDGYTF. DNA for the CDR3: TGTGCCATCAGTGTGACGGGGGATGGCTACACCTTC.

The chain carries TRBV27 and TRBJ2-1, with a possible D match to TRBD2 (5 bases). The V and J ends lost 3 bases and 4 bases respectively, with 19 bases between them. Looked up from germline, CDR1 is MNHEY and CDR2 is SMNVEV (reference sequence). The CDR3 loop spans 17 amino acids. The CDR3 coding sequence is TGTGCCAGCAGTTTGCGGTCGGGCGGGTATTGGTACAATGAGCAGTTCTTC. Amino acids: CASSLRSGGYWYNEQFF.

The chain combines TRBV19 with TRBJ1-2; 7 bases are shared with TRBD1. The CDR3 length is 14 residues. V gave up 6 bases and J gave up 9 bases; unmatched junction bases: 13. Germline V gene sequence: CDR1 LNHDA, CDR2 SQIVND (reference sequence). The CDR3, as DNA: TGTGCCAGTAGCGAAACAGGGGTCCGAGGGAGCTACACCTTC. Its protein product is CASSETGVRGSYTF.